The rows below give T cell receptor beta chains drawn from one sample of a study of post-analysis software for immune sequencing data. Via MiXCR, TCRdb re-called the PCR reads, giving one row per CDR3 protein. Of 650,000 to 850,000 distinct CDR3 sequences listed, approximately 53% are singletons. Specimen: blood. These receptor sequences come from a girl between 10 and 17 years old with multiple sclerosis. Both conserved end residues are trimmed from each CDR3. D genes are given only for firm matches.

NA | NA | TRBV2 | ASSSQGKETQY
NA | TRBJ1-2 | TRBV6-6 | ASSYFRATKYYGYT
NA | TRBJ2-3 | TRBV2 | ASSEIFTDTQY
NA | TRBJ1-3 | TRBV4-1 | ASSPNAGPGNTIY
TRBD1 | TRBJ1-2 | TRBV25-1 | ASSKSARGPPGYT
TRBD1 | TRBJ2-7 | TRBV6-2/TRBV6-3 | ASSYFGTGDHEQY
NA | TRBJ2-5 | TRBV5-6 | ASSLIAVEYKETQY
NA | TRBJ2-6 | TRBV5-1 | ASSQSAGANVLT
NA | TRBJ2-1 | TRBV7-2 | ASSLAGTSVNEQF
TRBD2 | TRBJ2-1 | TRBV20-1 | SARLAGAGEQF
NA | NA | TRBV3-1 | ASSHRTAYEQY
NA | TRBJ2-3 | TRBV2 | ASSEVGASAPDTQY
NA | TRBJ2-7 | TRBV7-6 | ASSLGGDPSYEQY
NA | TRBJ2-7 | TRBV12-3/TRBV12-4 | ASSPHNRVNYEQY
NA | TRBJ1-4 | TRBV12-3/TRBV12-4 | ATLGEKLF
NA | TRBJ2-7 | TRBV27 | ASSSLSRVHSYEQY
NA | TRBJ1-2 | TRBV10-3 | AISEAAGNYGYT
NA | TRBJ1-1 | TRBV5-1 | ASSLMTGISTMNTEAF
NA | TRBJ2-7 | TRBV5-1 | ASSLVVGGYEQY
NA | TRBJ1-1 | TRBV29-1 | SFGRSMGEAF
TRBD2 | TRBJ2-5 | TRBV5-1 | ASASGGQETQY
NA | TRBJ2-3 | TRBV20-1 | SAREDSTDTQY
TRBD2 | TRBJ2-1 | TRBV9 | ASSPRLAGIYNEQF
TRBD1 | TRBJ1-1 | TRBV12-3/TRBV12-4 | ASSFRQGARRAF
TRBD1 | TRBJ2-4 | TRBV12-5 | ASGLAPTGLDKNIQY
NA | TRBJ2-5 | TRBV28 | ASSSTRDYQETQY
NA | TRBJ1-2 | TRBV7-9 | ASSLSSINYGYT
NA | TRBJ1-2 | TRBV18 | ANSPEGTHYGYT
TRBD1 | TRBJ2-7 | TRBV12-3/TRBV12-4 | ASSWTGEGAYEQY
TRBD1 | TRBJ1-2 | TRBV29-1 | SVGQGADYGYT
TRBD2 | TRBJ2-1 | TRBV29-1 | SVGTRGDNEQF
NA | TRBJ2-5 | TRBV30 | AWSDGRQETQY
TRBD2 | TRBJ2-5 | TRBV20-1 | SARDFRTSGKYQETQY
NA | TRBJ2-1 | TRBV6-6 | ASIIGQPYNEQF
TRBD1 | TRBJ2-7 | TRBV7-3 | ASSRRDSSYEQY
NA | TRBJ2-1 | TRBV12-5 | ASGLGQSSYNEQF
TRBD1 | TRBJ2-7 | TRBV7-6 | ASSLGPGQTHEQY
NA | TRBJ2-1 | TRBV4-1 | ASSQGSQGITYNEQF
NA | TRBJ1-4 | TRBV20-1 | SASPRKGRSELF
NA | NA | TRBV7-9 | ASSLEGDRLEETQY
NA | TRBJ1-5 | TRBV6-5 | ASSEYQPQH
TRBD2 | TRBJ2-1 | TRBV20-1 | SASRAGWSDEQF